One and the same sample provided the 7 T cell receptor beta chains below, sequenced in a study of blood T cell repertoires in COVID-19. Libraries were prepared by immunoSEQ multiplex PCR; TCRdb keeps only in-frame clonotypes and omits some of them. The repertoire holds tens of thousands of clones, with around 81% as singletons. Sequencing was carried out using peripheral blood. All receptors come from a woman at least 80 years old with COVID-19, enrolled during active disease.

The rearrangement links TRBV2 to TRBJ2-7, with D possibly TRBD1 on 6 matching bases. The germline V and J ends were trimmed by 8 bases and 3 bases, with 14 bases remaining between them. The CDR3 consists of 13 residues. Germline V gives CDR1 SNHLY, CDR2 FYNNEI. The CDR3 sequence is CASGRDTNYEQYF. The CDR3 region has the DNA TGTGCCAGCGGCCGGGACACCAACTACGAGCAGTACTTC.

Note on this clone: A read error may account for a junction end that differs from germline. The J gene is TRBJ2-5, the V gene TRBV7-7; TRBD2 matches at 9 bases. The germline V gene encodes CDR1 SSHAT and CDR2 FNYEAQ (reference sequence). The CDR3 extends over 17 amino acids. CDR3 bases: TGTGCTAGCAGCTTGGCCCTTAGCGGGAGTGGTCCAGAGACCCAGTACTTC. Amino acids: CASSLALSGSGPETQYF.

This clone was picked up a small number of times. V and J are TRBV28 and TRBJ1-5; weak D call: TRBD1 (6 bases). Germline CDR1 is MDHEN and CDR2 is SYDVKM. Trimming left V 3 bases short and J 7 bases short, with 13 bases between. This CDR3 contains 14 residues. In DNA form, the CDR3 reads TGTGCCAGCAGTTTTGGGGGGGCAGGGCAGCCCCAGCATTTT. The encoded protein is CASSFGGAGQPQHF.

This sequence joins TRBV5-1 and TRBJ2-3; TRBD2 matches at 7 bases. Germline V gene lookup returns CDR1 SGHRS and CDR2 YFSETQ. The V gene end was trimmed by 4 bases and the J gene end by 4 bases; junction bases not matched to a gene: 0. This CDR3 has 12 amino acids. DNA for the CDR3: TGCGCCAGCAGCGCGGGAGCAGATACGCAGTATTTT. Its translation: CASSAGADTQYF.

The chain recombines TRBV7-2 with TRBJ2-2; tentatively, D is TRBD1 (6 bases). There are 13 residues in the CDR3. CDR1 is SGHTA and CDR2 is FQGNSA in the germline V gene. V was shortened by 3 bases and J by 7 bases, with 9 bases between the two germline ends. The CDR3 sequence is CASSFQGHGELFF. CDR3 DNA: TGTGCCAGCAGCTTTCAGGGGCACGGGGAGCTGTTTTTT.

In this sample, this clone turned up once. The rearrangement uses TRBV19 and TRBJ2-2; 13 bases match TRBD2. There are 20 residues in the CDR3. Looked up from germline, CDR1 is LNHDA and CDR2 is SQIVND (reference sequence). The V segment lost 5 bases and the J segment 5 bases; nucleotides outside the gene matches: 17. CDR3 sequence: CASSSSGLAGERAETGELFF. In nucleotides, the CDR3 is TGTGCCAGTAGTTCATCTGGACTAGCGGGAGAGAGGGCGGAAACCGGGGAGCTGTTTTTT.

The chain combines TRBV15 with TRBJ2-5, with no clear D. Looked up from germline, CDR1 is LNHNV and CDR2 is YYDKDF (reference sequence). The CDR3 is made up of 12 amino acids. V lost 0 bases and J 5 bases, leaving 4 bases between the germline ends. Here the CDR3 DNA reads TGTGCCACCAGCAGAGATCGGGAGACCCAGTACTTC. This codes for CATSRDRETQYF.